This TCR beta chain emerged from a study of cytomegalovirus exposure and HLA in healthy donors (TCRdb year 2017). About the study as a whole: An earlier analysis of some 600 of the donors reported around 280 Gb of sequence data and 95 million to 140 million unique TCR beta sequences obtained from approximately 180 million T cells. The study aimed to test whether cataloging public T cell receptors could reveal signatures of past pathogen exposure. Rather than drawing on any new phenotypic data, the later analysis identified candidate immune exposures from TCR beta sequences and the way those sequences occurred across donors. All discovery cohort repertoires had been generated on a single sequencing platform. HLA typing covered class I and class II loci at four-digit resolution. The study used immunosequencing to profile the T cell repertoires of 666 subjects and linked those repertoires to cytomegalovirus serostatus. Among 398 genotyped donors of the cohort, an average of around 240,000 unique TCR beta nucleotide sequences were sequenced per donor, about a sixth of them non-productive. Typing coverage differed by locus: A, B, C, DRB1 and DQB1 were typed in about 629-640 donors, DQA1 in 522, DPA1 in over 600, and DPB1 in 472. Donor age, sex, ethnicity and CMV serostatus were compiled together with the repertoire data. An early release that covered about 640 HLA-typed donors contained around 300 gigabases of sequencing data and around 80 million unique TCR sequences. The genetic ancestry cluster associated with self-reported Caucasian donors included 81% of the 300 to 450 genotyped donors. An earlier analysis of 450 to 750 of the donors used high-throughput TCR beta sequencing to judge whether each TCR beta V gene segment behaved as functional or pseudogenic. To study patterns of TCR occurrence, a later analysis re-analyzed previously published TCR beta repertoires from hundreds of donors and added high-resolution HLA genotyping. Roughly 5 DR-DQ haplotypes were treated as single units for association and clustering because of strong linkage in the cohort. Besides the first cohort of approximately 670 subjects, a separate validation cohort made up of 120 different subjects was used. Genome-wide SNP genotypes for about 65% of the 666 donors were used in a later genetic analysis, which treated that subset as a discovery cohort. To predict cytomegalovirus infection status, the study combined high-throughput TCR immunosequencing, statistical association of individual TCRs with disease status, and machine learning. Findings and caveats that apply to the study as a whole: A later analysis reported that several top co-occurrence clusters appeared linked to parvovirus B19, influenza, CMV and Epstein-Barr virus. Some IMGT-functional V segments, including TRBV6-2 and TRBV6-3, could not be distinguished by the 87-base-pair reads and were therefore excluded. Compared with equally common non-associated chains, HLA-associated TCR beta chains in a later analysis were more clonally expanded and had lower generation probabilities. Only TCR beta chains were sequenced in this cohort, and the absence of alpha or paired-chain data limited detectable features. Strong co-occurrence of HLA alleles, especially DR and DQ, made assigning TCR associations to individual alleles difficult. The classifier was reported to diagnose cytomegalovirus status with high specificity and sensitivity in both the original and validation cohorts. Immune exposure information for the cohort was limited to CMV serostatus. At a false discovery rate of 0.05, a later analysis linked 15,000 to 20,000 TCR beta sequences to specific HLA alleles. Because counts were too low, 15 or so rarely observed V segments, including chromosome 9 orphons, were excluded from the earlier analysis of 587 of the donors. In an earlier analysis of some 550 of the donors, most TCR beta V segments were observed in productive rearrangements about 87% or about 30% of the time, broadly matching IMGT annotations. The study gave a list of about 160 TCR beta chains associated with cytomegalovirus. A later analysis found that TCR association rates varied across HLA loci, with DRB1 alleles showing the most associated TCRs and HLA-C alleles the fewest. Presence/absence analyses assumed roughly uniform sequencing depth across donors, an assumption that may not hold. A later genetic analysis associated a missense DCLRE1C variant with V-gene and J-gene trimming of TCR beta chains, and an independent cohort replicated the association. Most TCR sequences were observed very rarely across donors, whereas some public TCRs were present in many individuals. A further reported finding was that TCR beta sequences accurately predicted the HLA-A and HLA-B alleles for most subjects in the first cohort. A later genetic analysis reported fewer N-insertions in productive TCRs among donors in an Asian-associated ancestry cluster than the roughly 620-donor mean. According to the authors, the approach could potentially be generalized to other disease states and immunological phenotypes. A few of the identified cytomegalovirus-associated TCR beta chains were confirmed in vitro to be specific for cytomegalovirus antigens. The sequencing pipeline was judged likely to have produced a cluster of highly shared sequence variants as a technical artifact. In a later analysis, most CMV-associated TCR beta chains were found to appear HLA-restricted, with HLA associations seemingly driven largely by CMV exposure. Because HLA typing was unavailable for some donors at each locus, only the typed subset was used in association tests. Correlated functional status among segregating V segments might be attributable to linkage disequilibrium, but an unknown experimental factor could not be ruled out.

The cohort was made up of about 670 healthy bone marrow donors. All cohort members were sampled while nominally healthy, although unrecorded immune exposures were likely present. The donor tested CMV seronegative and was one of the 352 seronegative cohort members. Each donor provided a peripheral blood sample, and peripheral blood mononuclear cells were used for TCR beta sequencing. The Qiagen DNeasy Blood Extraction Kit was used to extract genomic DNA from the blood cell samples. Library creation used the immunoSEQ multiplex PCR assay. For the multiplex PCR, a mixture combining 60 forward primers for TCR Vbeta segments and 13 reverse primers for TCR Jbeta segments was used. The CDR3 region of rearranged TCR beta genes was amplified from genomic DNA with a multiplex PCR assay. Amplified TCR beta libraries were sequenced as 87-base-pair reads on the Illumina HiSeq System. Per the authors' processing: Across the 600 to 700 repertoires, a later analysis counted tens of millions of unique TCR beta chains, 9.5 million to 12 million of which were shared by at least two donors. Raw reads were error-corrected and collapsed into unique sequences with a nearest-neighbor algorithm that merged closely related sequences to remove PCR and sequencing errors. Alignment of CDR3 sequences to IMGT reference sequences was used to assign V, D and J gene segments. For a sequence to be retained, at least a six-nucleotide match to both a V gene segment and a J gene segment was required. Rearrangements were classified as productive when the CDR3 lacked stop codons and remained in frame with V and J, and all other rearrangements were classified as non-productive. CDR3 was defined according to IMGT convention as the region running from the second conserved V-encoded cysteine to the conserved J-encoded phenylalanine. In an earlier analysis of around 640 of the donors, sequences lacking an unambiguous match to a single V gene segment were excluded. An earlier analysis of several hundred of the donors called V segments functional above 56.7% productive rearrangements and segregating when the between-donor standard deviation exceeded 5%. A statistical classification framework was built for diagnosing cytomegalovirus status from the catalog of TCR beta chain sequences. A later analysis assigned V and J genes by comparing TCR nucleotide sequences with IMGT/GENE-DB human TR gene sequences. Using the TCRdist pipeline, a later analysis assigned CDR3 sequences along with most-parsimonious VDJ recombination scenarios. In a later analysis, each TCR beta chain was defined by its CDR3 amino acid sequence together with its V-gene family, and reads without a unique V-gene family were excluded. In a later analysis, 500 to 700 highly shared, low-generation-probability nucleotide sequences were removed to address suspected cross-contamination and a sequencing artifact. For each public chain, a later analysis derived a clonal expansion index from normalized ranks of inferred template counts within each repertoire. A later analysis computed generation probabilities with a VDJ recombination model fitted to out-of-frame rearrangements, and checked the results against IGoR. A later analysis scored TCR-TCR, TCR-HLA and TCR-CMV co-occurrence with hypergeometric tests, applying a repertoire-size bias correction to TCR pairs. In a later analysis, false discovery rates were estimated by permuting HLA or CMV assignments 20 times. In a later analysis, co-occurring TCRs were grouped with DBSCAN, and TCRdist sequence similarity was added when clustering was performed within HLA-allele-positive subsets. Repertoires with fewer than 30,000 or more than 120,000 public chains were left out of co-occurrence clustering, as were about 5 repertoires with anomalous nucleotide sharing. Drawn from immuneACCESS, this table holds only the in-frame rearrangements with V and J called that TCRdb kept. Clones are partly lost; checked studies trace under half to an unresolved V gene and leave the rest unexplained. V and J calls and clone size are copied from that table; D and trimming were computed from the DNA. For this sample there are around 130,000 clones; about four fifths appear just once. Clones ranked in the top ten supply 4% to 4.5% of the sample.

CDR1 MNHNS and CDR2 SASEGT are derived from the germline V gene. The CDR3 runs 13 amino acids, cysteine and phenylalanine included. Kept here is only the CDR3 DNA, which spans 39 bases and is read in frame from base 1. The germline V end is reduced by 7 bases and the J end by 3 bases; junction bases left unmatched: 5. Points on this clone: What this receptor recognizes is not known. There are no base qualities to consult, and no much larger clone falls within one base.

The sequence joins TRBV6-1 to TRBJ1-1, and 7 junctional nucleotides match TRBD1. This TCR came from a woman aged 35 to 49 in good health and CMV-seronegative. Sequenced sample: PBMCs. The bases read TGTGCCAGCACCCGACAGGGAGACACTGAAGCTTTCTTT. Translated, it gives CASTRQGDTEAFF.